This TCR beta chain comes out of a study of blood T cell repertoires in COVID-19. The age range of participants was about 18 to 100 years, with residence in approximately 25 US areas. Per the authors' pipeline: Reference gene primer amplification gave nucleated cell count estimates. Method: immunoSEQ multiplex PCR; TCRdb's copy keeps in-frame clones and lacks some. V and J calls and clone size are as listed in that table; D and trimming were resolved from the DNA. The sample consists of about 310,000 clones, about 85% of them appearing once. The V gene's germline CDR1 is SGHTA and CDR2 FQGTGA. This CDR3 has 17 amino acids. V shed 0 bases, J shed 9 bases, and the junction held 10 bases outside the gene matches.

The chain joins TRBV7-3 to TRBJ2-1; TRBD1 agrees at 11 bases. This clonotype originated in a woman in her 30s who had been exposed to COVID-19. The sequenced sample was PBMCs or T cells enriched from blood (not recorded which). The CDR3 sequence is CASSLTGTGGRSVEQFF. The CDR3 nucleotides read TGTGCCAGCAGCTTAACGGGGACAGGGGGTCGCAGTGTTGAGCAGTTCTTC.